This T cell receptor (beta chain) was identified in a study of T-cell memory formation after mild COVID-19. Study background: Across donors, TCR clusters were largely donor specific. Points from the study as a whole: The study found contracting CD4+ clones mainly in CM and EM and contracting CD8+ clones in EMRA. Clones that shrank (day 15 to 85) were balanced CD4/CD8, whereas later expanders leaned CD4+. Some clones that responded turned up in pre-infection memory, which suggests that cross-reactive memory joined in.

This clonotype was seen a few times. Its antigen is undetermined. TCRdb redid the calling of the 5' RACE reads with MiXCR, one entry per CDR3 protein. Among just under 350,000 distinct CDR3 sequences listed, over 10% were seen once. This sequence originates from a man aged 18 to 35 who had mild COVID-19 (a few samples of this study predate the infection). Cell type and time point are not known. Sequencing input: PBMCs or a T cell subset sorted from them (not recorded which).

In DNA, the CDR3 is TGCAGTGGAAAGTCCGGGACCCATGACAGCCCCCAGCATTTT. Its protein is CSGKSGTHDSPQHF. The chain employs TRBV20-1 and TRBJ1-5; D is possibly TRBD1 (5 bases). The CDR3 contains 14 residues. Germline CDR1 DFQATT, CDR2 SNEGSKA (reference sequence). Trimming took off 7 bases at V and 10 bases at J, with 23 bases between the two ends.